This T cell receptor beta chain emerged from a study of cytomegalovirus exposure and HLA in healthy donors. The study's findings and limits: A later analysis reportedly identified an Asian-associated ancestry cluster as carrying fewer N-insertions than the roughly 670-donor mean. High specificity and sensitivity for cytomegalovirus status were reported for the classifier. A later analysis linked a missense variant in DCLRE1C to the trimming of TCR beta V and J genes.

The PCR was carried out with 60 Vbeta primers and 13 Jbeta primers. Sequencing used immunoSEQ multiplex PCR; TCRdb keeps in-frame clones, though not all of them. The table has fewer than 250,000 clones, roughly 82% seen once. Comment on this clone: The antigen is not known.

The sequencing sample was made of PBMCs. This clonotype was obtained from a man aged 35 to 55 in good health and CMV-seropositive.

CDR3 region: CASSVNGREGNEQFF. DNA of the CDR3: TGCGCCAGCAGTGTGAACGGGAGGGAAGGCAATGAGCAGTTCTTC. The chain couples TRBV10-1 to TRBJ2-1; 8 nucleotides align to TRBD2. The V gene's germline CDR1 is WNHNN and CDR2 SYGVQD (reference sequence). CDR3 size: 15 residues. The trim removed 4 bases at V and 6 bases at J, leaving 8 bases unmatched.